This T cell receptor beta chain was observed in a study of T-cell memory formation after mild COVID-19. Study-wide points: CD4+ clones that contracted lay mainly in CM and EM; CD8+ ones lay in EMRA.

Between the trimmed V and J ends, which lost 0 bases and 0 bases, there was a span of 10 bases. The CDR3 has 16 residues. Per the germline V gene, CDR1 is MNHNY and CDR2 is SVGAGI (reference sequence). 5'RACE with constant-segment primers built TCRalpha and TCRbeta cDNA libraries with UMIs. From the 5' RACE reads, TCRdb called clonotypes with MiXCR, one entry per CDR3 protein. Among 240,000 or so distinct CDR3 sequences listed, roughly a tenth were seen once. Note on this clonotype: Its target is unknown.

Sequencing was done on a sample of PBMCs or a T cell subset sorted from them (not recorded which). The clonotype comes from a man aged 18 to 35 who had mild COVID-19 (a few samples of this study predate the infection). Cell type and time point are not known. The V call is TRBV6-6, the J call TRBJ2-3, with D unclear. CDR3 sequence reads: CASSYSIAVSTDTQYF. For the CDR3, the DNA is TGTGCCAGCAGTTACTCGATTGCGGTTAGCACAGATACGCAGTATTTT.